One sample yielded the 17 T cell receptor beta chains listed below, sequenced in a study of T cell responses to AZD1222 COVID-19 vaccine. Libraries were prepared by immunoSEQ multiplex PCR; TCRdb keeps only in-frame clonotypes and omits some of them. The sample shows about 130,000 clones, 92% of them seen only once. This material consisted of peripheral blood, taken on day 0 of AZD1222 vaccination. These receptors originate from an adult in good health.

The CDR3 is CASSFAAGELFF. The CDR3 nucleotides read TGTGCCAGCTCTTTCGCGGCCGGGGAGCTGTTTTTT. The rearrangement joins TRBV18 to TRBJ2-2; D not certain. Germline V gene sequence: CDR1 KGHSH, CDR2 LQKENI. Trimming removed 6 bases from V and 6 bases from J, with 8 bases in between. The CDR3 totals 12 residues.

The chain carries TRBV4-1 and TRBJ2-1; D not resolved. The CDR3 length is 13 residues. V gave up 3 bases and J gave up 8 bases, with 11 bases separating them. Germline V gene data show CDR1 as MGHRA and CDR2 as YSYEKL. As DNA, the CDR3 is TGCGCCAGCAGCCAGGTACCCGTGGATGAGCAGTTCTTC. Its translation: CASSQVPVDEQFF.

This chain connects TRBV25-1 to TRBJ1-2; maybe TRBD1 (6 bases). V shed 5 bases and J shed 4 bases, with 14 bases lying between them. The germline V gene has CDR1 MGHDK and CDR2 SYGVNS. This CDR3 is 14 amino acids long. CDR3 bases: TGTGCCAGCAGTCAAAGGGGGGGGCTCTATGGCTACACCTTC. Its protein product is CASSQRGGLYGYTF.

DNA of the CDR3: TGTGCCAGCAGCTACCACCCGGGACTAGCGGGCGCTGAGCAGTTCTTC. Translating it yields CASSYHPGLAGAEQFF. V gene TRBV27 combines with J gene TRBJ2-1, with 12 bases fitting TRBD2. CDR1 and CDR2 (germline): MNHEY, SMNVEV (reference sequence). V shed 6 bases and J 9 bases; nucleotides not matched to a gene: 12. The CDR3 contains 16 residues.

The chain carries TRBV3-1 (or the pseudogene TRBV3-2) and TRBJ1-2, with D uncertain. Germline V CDR1 and CDR2: LGHDT, YNNKEL (reference sequence). V was pared by 0 bases and J by 8 bases, with 10 bases between. CDR3 length equals 13 residues. The CDR3 coding sequence is TGTGCCAGCAGCCAAGACCCCGGGCAGGGCTACACCTTC. It encodes CASSQDPGQGYTF.

The gene calls are TRBV7-9 and TRBJ1-2; 12 bases align to TRBD1. The ends lost 8 bases at V and 6 bases at J; junction bases unmatched: 7. The germline gives CDR1 SEHNR, CDR2 FQNEAQ (reference sequence). The length of the CDR3 is 14 residues. The CDR3 region is CASGTGGADNGYTF. In DNA form, the CDR3 reads TGTGCCAGCGGGACAGGGGGCGCCGATAATGGCTACACCTTC. Full variable domain (remainder filled in from reference TRBV7-9 and TRBJ1-2): DTGVSQNPRHKITKRGQNVTFRCDPISEHNRLYWYRQTLGQGPEFLTYFQNEAQLEKSRLLSDRFSAERPKGSFSTLEIQRTEQGDSAMYLCASGTGGADNGYTFGSGTRLTVV.

This chain links TRBV5-6 with TRBJ1-2, with 11 positions matching TRBD1. Germline values: CDR1 SGHDT, CDR2 YYEEEE. V shed 0 bases and J 5 bases; nucleotides not matched to a gene: 6. The CDR3 totals 16 residues. The chain's CDR3 is CASSLGTGGADYGYTF. CDR3 nucleotides: TGTGCCAGCAGCTTGGGGACAGGGGGCGCCGATTATGGCTACACCTTC.

V gene TRBV19 combines with J gene TRBJ2-7; the D gene could be TRBD1 or TRBD2 (5 bases each). Trimming left V 3 bases short and J 2 bases short, with 14 bases between. The CDR3 loop spans 15 amino acids. Germline lookup yields CDR1 LNHDA and CDR2 SQIVND (reference sequence). The CDR3 DNA reads TGTGCCAGTAGTATCGGAGGCACAGGAGCCTACGAGCAGTACTTC. Amino acids: CASSIGGTGAYEQYF.

About this clone: The junction departs from the called germline gene at one end, perhaps through a read error. V usage is TRBV4-1 and J usage is TRBJ2-6; D is unresolved. The germline V gene encodes CDR1 MGHRA and CDR2 YSYEKL. CDR3 length equals 17 residues. CDR3 sequence: CASSQDMWLSEANVLTF. The CDR3 nucleotides are TGCGCCAGCAGCCAAGATATGTGGCTATCTGAGGCCAACGTCCTGACTTTC.

The CDR3 DNA follows: TGTGCCAGCAGGAAGGTGGGGAATGAAAAACTGTTTTTT. This codes for CASRKVGNEKLFF. This chain joins TRBV10-3 and TRBJ1-4; no clear D. Between the trimmed V and J ends, which lost 10 bases and 5 bases, there was a span of 14 bases. CDR3 length equals 13 residues. Per the germline V gene, CDR1 is ENHRY and CDR2 is SYGVKD.

CDR3 nucleotides: TGTGCCAGCAGCAAGCTAGGGGGGGGAGATACGCAGTATTTT. Translation gives CASSKLGGGDTQYF. The chain has TRBV6-5 and TRBJ2-3, with D possibly being TRBD2 (7 bases). CDR1 and CDR2 (germline): MNHEY, SVGAGI. CDR3 size: 14 residues. V lost 6 bases, J lost 5 bases, and 15 bases lay in between.

The chain carries TRBV2 and TRBJ1-3; unclear D gene. The CDR3 is 15 amino acids. V was clipped by 1 base and J by 0 bases, with 7 bases between them. CDR1 and CDR2 (germline): SNHLY, FYNNEI. In DNA, the CDR3 is TGTGCCAGCAGTGAAGAACGCGTCTCTGGAAACACCATATATTTT. Protein sequence: CASSEERVSGNTIYF.

This clone was observed a handful of times. The CDR3 protein is CASSATGTGDFYGYTF. In nucleotides, the CDR3 is TGTGCCAGCAGTGCAACCGGGACAGGGGATTTCTATGGCTACACCTTC. This sequence joins TRBV27 and TRBJ1-2; 10 bases agree with TRBD1. After removal of 5 bases from V and 4 bases from J, the junction contained 10 bases not matched to a gene. The CDR3 covers 16 residues. Per germline, CDR1 MNHEY and CDR2 SMNVEV (reference sequence).

The chain has TRBV2 and TRBJ1-6; TRBD1 matches at 7 bases. J gave up 12 bases and V 4 bases, and 12 bases lay outside the gene matches. The CDR3 runs 15 residues. The germline V gene encodes CDR1 SNHLY and CDR2 FYNNEI. CDR3: CASSGEGTDLGPLHF. In DNA form, the CDR3 reads TGTGCCAGCAGTGGGGAAGGGACAGATTTGGGACCCCTCCACTTT. Together with reference TRBV2 and TRBJ1-6, the CDR3 gives the full variable domain: EPEVTQTPSHQVTQMGQEVILRCVPISNHLYFYWYRQILGQKVEFLVSFYNNEISEKSEIFDDQFSVERPDGSNFTLKIRSTKLEDSAMYFCASSGEGTDLGPLHFGNGTRLTVT.

This clone was recorded once. This chain connects TRBV7-2 to TRBJ1-4; D not certain. The CDR3 is made up of 15 amino acids. The V gene's germline CDR1 is SGHTA and CDR2 FQGNSA. Trimming shortened V by 0 bases and J by 6 bases, and 11 bases separated the two germline ends. The CDR3 DNA follows: TGTGCCAGCAGCTTAGCGGCAGGTGGCGATGAAAAACTGTTTTTT. Translated, it gives CASSLAAGGDEKLFF.

The V call is TRBV19, the J call TRBJ1-2; 11 positions match TRBD1. This CDR3 contains 14 residues. V was clipped by 1 base and J by 8 bases; unmatched bases: 3. Germline CDR1 is LNHDA and CDR2 is SQIVND (reference sequence). DNA for the CDR3: TGTGCCAGTAGTATAGGGACAGGGGGCTGGGGCTACACCTTC. Its translation: CASSIGTGGWGYTF.

This chain links TRBV5-1 with TRBJ1-6, with TRBD1 identical over 9 bases. CDR1 is SGHRS, CDR2 YFSETQ, per germline. The trim removed 4 bases at V and 8 bases at J, leaving 4 bases unmatched. The CDR3 covers 14 residues. The CDR3 region has the DNA TGCGCCAGCAGCGAACAGGGGGCTGATTCACCCCTCCACTTT. This gives the protein CASSEQGADSPLHF.